This TCR beta chain was observed in a study of blood T cell repertoires in COVID-19. Overall study context: COVID-19 samples from acute and convalescent phases originated in the United States, Italy and Spain. PBMCs, B-cell-depleted T cells, or T cells were the source of the cDNA or gDNA that made up the material.

V was clipped by 4 bases and J by 0 bases, with 13 bases between them. This CDR3 comprises 16 residues. CDR1 is MNHNS, CDR2 SASEGT, per germline. In the original analysis: Amplifying reference gene primers gave estimates of nucleated cell counts. Produced via immunoSEQ multiplex PCR; TCRdb's table is partial and in-frame only. That table is the source of V, J and clone size, and D and trimming were worked out from the DNA. The sample carries around 23,000 clones, 75% to 90% recorded once. The sequenced sample was peripheral blood. The clonotype was recovered from a human donor with acute or convalescent COVID-19. The donor label of this sample is uncertain. This sequence joins TRBV6-1 and TRBJ1-5; D is unresolved. The CDR3 DNA sequence: TGTGCCAGCAGTGTGACGCGGGTTTATAGCAATCAGCCCCAGCATTTT. Its translation: CASSVTRVYSNQPQHF.